This record covers a single T cell receptor beta chain. Its antigen target is currently unknown. Qualities for individual bases were not recorded, and no much larger clone is one base off. Each collaborating institution followed its own protocols to collect whole blood in K2EDTA tubes. For TCRbeta analysis, collaborators shipped samples as frozen whole blood, isolated PBMCs, or DNA extracted from either of those sample types. Unmatched junction bases come to 9, with V trimmed by 7 bases and J by 4 bases. From a lookup of the germline V gene, CDR1 and CDR2 are MNHEY and SVGAGI. Including the terminal cysteine and phenylalanine, the CDR3 comprises 14 residues. CDR3 DNA only is kept here, 42 bases in frame from base 1. The source of the sample is a study of blood T cell repertoires in COVID-19 (dated by TCRdb to about 2020). The study in broad terms: Collaborator samples came from the United States, Italy and Spain and covered acute and convalescent phases of COVID-19. The prospective study material was composed of cDNA or gDNA derived from T cells, B-cell-depleted T cells, or PBMCs. Deeply sampled blood TCRbeta repertoires from subjects exposed to, actively infected with, or recovered from COVID-19 were included in the dataset. The repertoires were released in a freely available public database intended as a resource for research on the immune response to SARS-CoV-2. Samples were obtained from the ongoing ImmuneRACE study (first 160 participants) and from 1,254 subjects provided by 6 global collaborators. A de-identified subject ID, COVID-19 status, age in years and sex were almost always included in the sample metadata. Where HLA class I and class II types were available, the types were taken from metadata supplied by the sample provider, not from assay-based typing.

General conclusions and limits of the study: The quantity of clinical and demographic metadata differed by source and by participant and was supplied without curation.

TCRbeta CDR3 regions were amplified from genomic DNA by means of the immunoSEQ Assay, a bias-controlled multiplex PCR. Per the source publication's procedure: The number of nucleated cells in each sample was estimated from the amplification of reference gene primers within the assay. To quantify the absolute abundance of each unique TCRbeta CDR3 rearrangement, sequence reads were collapsed and filtered. For each sample, productive Simpson clonality was calculated by taking the square root of Simpson's diversity index across productive rearrangements. TCRdb retrieved this table from immuneACCESS and kept in-frame rearrangements only. Not all clones are present; in checked studies, unresolved V genes account for under half, and no reason is known for the remainder. V and J calls and clone size are copied from that table; D and trimming were computed from the DNA. A total of roughly 200,000 clones appear in this sample, less than 90% of them only once. Over 1.5% of the sample comes from the top ten.

The clonotype was recovered from a man aged 65 to 85 with acute or convalescent COVID-19. In this chain, TRBV6-5 is recombined with TRBJ1-2; TRBD1 aligns with 7 central bases. The sample taken for sequencing was peripheral blood. The base sequence is TGTGCCAGCAAGAGGGGGCCAATGGTCTATGGCTACACCTTC. Translated, this gives CASKRGPMVYGYTF.